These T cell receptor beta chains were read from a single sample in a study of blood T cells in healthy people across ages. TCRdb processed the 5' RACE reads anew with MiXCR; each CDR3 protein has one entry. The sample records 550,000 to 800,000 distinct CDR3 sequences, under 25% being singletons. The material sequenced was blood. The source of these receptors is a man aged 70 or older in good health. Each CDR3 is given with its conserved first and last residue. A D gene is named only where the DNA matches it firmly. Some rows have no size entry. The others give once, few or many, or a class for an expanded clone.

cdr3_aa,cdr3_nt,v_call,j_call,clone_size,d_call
CASSQGDWQPQETQYF,TGTGCCAGCAGCCAAGGGGACTGGCAGCCCCAAGAGACCCAGTACTTC,TRBV3-1,TRBJ2-5,once,.
CSAREQGAQFYNEQFF,TGCAGTGCTAGAGAACAGGGGGCCCAATTCTACAATGAGCAGTTCTTC,TRBV20-1,TRBJ2-1,.,TRBD1
CASRSDRPYNEQFF,TGTGCCAGCAGGTCTGACAGGCCTTACAATGAGCAGTTCTTC,TRBV7-8,TRBJ2-1,.,.
CASSQGQGAIVNTEAFF,TGTGCCAGCAGCCAAGGACAGGGGGCGATAGTGAACACTGAAGCTTTCTTT,TRBV3-1,TRBJ1-1,.,TRBD1
CSAPVGPEAFF,TGCAGTGCCCCGGTAGGTCCTGAAGCTTTCTTT,TRBV20-1,TRBJ1-1,many,.
CASSFLSSGEQYF,TGTGCCAGCTCGTTTTTGAGTTCGGGCGAGCAGTACTTC,TRBV18,TRBJ2-7,.,.
CASSQEGQGREKLFF,TGCGCCAGCAGCCAGGAGGGACAGGGTAGGGAAAAACTGTTTTTT,TRBV4-1,TRBJ1-4,.,TRBD1
CATSDEAGGTLF,TGTGCCACCAGTGATGAGGCGGGAGGGACGCTCTTC,TRBV24-1,TRBJ2-5,few,TRBD2
CASSYHRIVDEQYF,TGTGCAAGCAGTTACCACCGAATAGTAGACGAGCAGTACTTC,TRBV6-5,TRBJ2-7,.,.
CASRGVGETQYF,TGTGCCAGCAGGGGGGTGGGTGAGACCCAGTACTTC,TRBV2,TRBJ2-5,many,.
CASAPRPVSYTF,TGCGCCAGCGCCCCCCGTCCAGTCTCATACACCTTC,TRBV5-1,TRBJ1-2,.,.
CASGRTGDSLYEQYF,TGCGCCAGCGGAAGGACAGGGGACTCCCTTTACGAGCAGTACTTC,TRBV4-1,TRBJ2-7,.,TRBD1
CASSFSLPGSYEQYF,TGTGCCAGCAGTTTTTCACTCCCGGGATCCTACGAGCAGTACTTC,TRBV28,TRBJ2-7,few,.
CASSPRIAGGSNEQFF,TGTGCCAGCAGCCCGAGGATAGCGGGAGGGAGCAATGAGCAGTTCTTC,TRBV11-2,TRBJ2-1,.,TRBD2
CASSLTDYNEQFF,TGTGCCAGCAGCTTAACGGACTACAATGAGCAGTTCTTC,TRBV7-3,TRBJ2-1,.,.
CATSGDRDHNEKLFF,TGTGCCACCAGCGGAGACAGGGACCATAATGAAAAACTGTTTTTT,TRBV15,TRBJ1-4,few,TRBD1
CASSQAPRGPYEQYF,TGCGCCAGCAGCCAAGCTCCCAGGGGGCCCTACGAGCAGTACTTC,TRBV4-1,TRBJ2-7,few,TRBD1
CATSGPTGGMNTGELFF,TGTGCCACCAGTGGCCCGACAGGGGGGATGAACACCGGGGAGCTGTTTTTT,TRBV24-1,TRBJ2-2,few,TRBD1
CASSLVQTAAYNEQFF,TGCGCCAGCAGCTTGGTACAGACAGCGGCTTACAATGAGCAGTTCTTC,TRBV5-1,TRBJ2-1,few,.
CASSESGYEQYF,TGTGCCAGCAGTGAATCGGGGTACGAGCAGTACTTC,TRBV2,TRBJ2-7,few,.
CASSYTGETQYF,TGTGCCAGCAGTTACACGGGCGAGACCCAGTACTTC,TRBV6-5,TRBJ2-5,.,.
CAIKAAGTARGNEQFF,TGCGCCATTAAAGCCGCGGGGACAGCCCGAGGGAATGAGCAGTTCTTC,TRBV10-3,TRBJ2-1,.,.
CASSLGEDTEAFF,TGTGCCAGCAGCTTAGGTGAGGACACTGAAGCTTTCTTT,TRBV7-9,TRBJ1-1,.,.
CASSPAEVAANTGELFF,TGCGCCAGCAGCCCGGCTGAGGTAGCGGCGAACACCGGGGAGCTGTTTTTT,TRBV4-1,TRBJ2-2,.,.
CASSRTELAVDYNEQFF,TGTGCCAGCAGCCGGACCGAACTAGCGGTCGACTACAATGAGCAGTTCTTC,TRBV7-9,TRBJ2-1,.,TRBD2
CASSFPGGEAFF,TGTGCCAGCAGTTTCCCAGGGGGTGAAGCTTTCTTT,TRBV27,TRBJ1-1,few,TRBD1
CASTLAPSYNEQFF,TGTGCCAGCACCCTAGCGCCTTCCTACAATGAGCAGTTCTTC,TRBV6-6,TRBJ2-1,.,.
CASGSVTRVIHEQFF,TGTGCCAGCGGAAGCGTTACTCGAGTGATCCATGAGCAGTTCTTC,TRBV6-2/TRBV6-3,TRBJ2-1,.,.
CASSFTSGITSYEQYF,TGTGCCAGCAGTTTTACTAGCGGGATTACCAGCTACGAGCAGTACTTC,TRBV6-2/TRBV6-3,TRBJ2-7,few,TRBD2
CASSSPGEKETQYF,TGTGCCAGCAGTTCACCAGGGGAAAAAGAGACCCAGTACTTC,TRBV28,TRBJ2-5,.,.
CASNLGGVETRYF,TGCGCCAGCAACCTCGGAGGGGTGGAGACCCGGTACTTC,TRBV5-1,TRBJ2-5,.,.
CASRKELPTEAFF,TGTGCCAGCAGGAAAGAGCTTCCCACTGAAGCTTTCTTT,TRBV6-1,TRBJ1-1,many,.